The 15 T cell receptor beta chains given below trace back to one sample, sequenced in a study of shared clonotypes between healthy human individuals. Sequenced by immunoSEQ multiplex PCR; TCRdb stores in-frame clones only, minus some. This sample has hundreds of thousands of clones; less than 85% occur once, and the top ten carry approximately 1.8%. The sequenced material came from memory CD4+ T cells sorted from blood. Noted subset: CD45RA-negative fraction. Receptors originate from a woman aged 30 to 39 in good health.

The chain uses TRBV14 and TRBJ1-1; maybe TRBD1 (6 bases). Between the trimmed V and J ends, which lost 4 bases and 6 bases, there was a span of 15 bases. The germline gives CDR1 SGHDN, CDR2 FVKESK. The CDR3 is made up of 14 amino acids. The CDR3 coding sequence is TGTGCCAGCAGCCGTAATGGGGGCCGTCCTGAAGCTTTCTTT. It translates to CASSRNGGRPEAFF.

The rearrangement uses TRBV28 and TRBJ2-4; a weak D match, TRBD2 (6 bases). Looked up from germline, CDR1 is MDHEN and CDR2 is SYDVKM. Trimming shortened V by 10 bases and J by 6 bases, and 22 bases separated the two germline ends. The CDR3 runs to 15 residues. The CDR3 coding sequence is TGTGCCACCTCCAGGAGGGGCCATTTCGGAAACATTCAGTACTTC. This translates into CATSRRGHFGNIQYF.

This clone came up a few times. The rearrangement links TRBV5-4 to TRBJ2-7, with 8 bases matching TRBD2. This CDR3 has 14 amino acids. In germline, CDR1 is SGHNT, CDR2 YYREEE (reference sequence). The trim removed 4 bases at V and 0 bases at J, leaving 3 bases unmatched. The CDR3 spells CASSTSGSSYEQYF. The DNA for the CDR3 is TGTGCCAGCAGCACTAGCGGTAGCTCCTACGAGCAGTACTTC. Complete variable domain (other parts from reference TRBV5-4 and TRBJ2-7): ETGVTQSPTHLIKTRGQQVTLRCSSQSGHNTVSWYQQALGQGPQFIFQYYREEENGRGNFPPRFSGLQFPNYSSELNVNALELDDSALYLCASSTSGSSYEQYFGPGTRLTVT.

The chain carries TRBV19 and TRBJ2-1; the D is unclear. The germline gives CDR1 LNHDA, CDR2 SQIVND (reference sequence). CDR3 length: 13 residues. Between the trimmed V and J ends, which lost 6 bases and 2 bases, there was a span of 8 bases. CDR3 nucleotides: TGTGCCAGTAGCCTGGGGACCTACAATGAGCAGTTCTTC. Protein: CASSLGTYNEQFF.

This clone has just a few counts. The chain combines TRBV10-3 with TRBJ1-2; a weak D match, TRBD1 (6 bases). The germline V and J ends were trimmed by 4 bases and 6 bases, with 12 bases remaining between them. The germline gives CDR1 ENHRY, CDR2 SYGVKD. The CDR3 loop spans 13 amino acids. This chain's CDR3 is CAISVAGGDGYTF. CDR3 in DNA: TGTGCCATCAGTGTGGCGGGGGGCGATGGCTACACCTTC.

The rearrangement joins TRBV2 to TRBJ2-1; 11 nucleotides line up with TRBD2. The CDR3 is 15 residues long. V lost 4 bases and J lost 1; bases outside the gene matches: 0. Germline V gene data show CDR1 as SNHLY and CDR2 as FYNNEI. This CDR3 is CASSGLAGSYNEQFF. The CDR3 bases are TGTGCCAGCAGTGGACTAGCGGGGTCCTACAATGAGCAGTTCTTC.

Notes on this clone: Additional DNA sequences in this sample encode the identical CDR3. As DNA, the CDR3 is TGCGCCAGCAGCTTGGCGGCAGATACGCAGTATTTT. Protein product: CASSLAADTQYF. The chain carries TRBV5-1 and TRBJ2-3; D is ambiguous. V was shortened by 0 bases and J by 4 bases, with 3 bases between the two germline ends. The CDR3 totals 12 residues. The V gene's germline CDR1 is SGHRS and CDR2 YFSETQ.

A few counts support this clone. This chain links TRBV2 with TRBJ2-3; TRBD2 aligns across 9 bases. J lost 6 bases, V lost 11 bases, and 15 bases had no gene match. This CDR3 comprises 15 residues. Germline CDR1 and CDR2: SNHLY and FYNNEI. The CDR3 loop is CASQPNSGRRDTQYF. Written as DNA, the CDR3 is TGTGCCTCCCAACCGAATAGCGGGAGAAGGGATACGCAGTATTTT.

This chain links TRBV27 with TRBJ2-7; either TRBD1 or TRBD2 may fit D (6 bases each). V dropped 7 bases and J dropped 5 bases, with 18 bases sitting between them. Germline CDR1 is MNHEY and CDR2 is SMNVEV (reference sequence). The CDR3 spans 14 residues. CDR3 sequence: CASTRPGAQDEQYF. The CDR3 DNA reads as TGTGCCAGCACCCGTCCGGGGGCCCAGGACGAGCAGTACTTC.

The chain employs TRBV13 and TRBJ1-1; 8 nucleotides agree with TRBD1. Germline V gene lookup returns CDR1 PRHDT and CDR2 FYEKMQ (reference sequence). Unmatched junction bases numbered 1, after V lost 3 bases and J lost 4 bases. The CDR3 has 13 residues. The CDR3 nucleotides are TGTGCCAGCAGCTTCACAGGGGGCACTGAAGCTTTCTTT. It is translated as CASSFTGGTEAFF.

This clone was recorded a few times. The V call is TRBV11-2, the J call TRBJ1-1; D remains ambiguous. The CDR3 is made up of 14 amino acids. Germline CDR1 reads SGHAT; CDR2 reads FQNNGV. Between the trimmed V and J ends, which lost 4 bases and 4 bases, there was a span of 13 bases. The CDR3 loop reads CASSSRFQSTEAFF. The CDR3 bases are TGTGCCAGCAGCTCGCGGTTTCAGAGCACTGAAGCTTTCTTT.

V and J are TRBV19 and TRBJ1-2, with no clear D. The CDR3 is 13 amino acids. CDR1 LNHDA and CDR2 SQIVND come from the germline V gene (reference sequence). V was shortened by 4 bases and J by 4 bases, with 10 bases between the two germline ends. The CDR3 DNA is TGTGCCAGTAGTAAGGGAGTCACCTATGGCTACACCTTC. Residues: CASSKGVTYGYTF.

This chain uses TRBV5-1 with TRBJ2-3; weak D call: TRBD1 (6 bases). V was clipped by 4 bases and J by 4 bases, with 16 bases between them. In germline, CDR1 is SGHRS, CDR2 YFSETQ. The CDR3 contains 15 residues. The DNA of the CDR3 is TGCGCCAGCAGCCACGGGACAAGAACCTCAGATACGCAGTATTTT. Amino acid sequence: CASSHGTRTSDTQYF.

This chain uses TRBV6-5 with TRBJ2-7; 9 nucleotides line up with TRBD1. With V trimmed by 7 bases and J by 4 bases, 5 bases remained unmatched. Germline lookup yields CDR1 MNHEY and CDR2 SVGAGI. The CDR3 has 13 residues. The CDR3 is CASTPDRGYEQYF. CDR3 bases: TGTGCCAGCACACCGGACAGGGGATACGAGCAGTACTTC.

J is TRBJ2-1 and V is TRBV4-1; 7 bases are shared with TRBD2. The germline V gene has CDR1 MGHRA and CDR2 YSYEKL. V lost 2 bases, J lost 3 bases, and 10 bases stayed unmatched. This CDR3 region has 17 residues. The CDR3 bases are TGCGCCAGCAGCCAACCAGGTCTAGCGGAGAACTACAATGAGCAGTTCTTC. It codes for CASSQPGLAENYNEQFF.